This TCR beta chain was identified in a study of identical twins. Study-level points and caveats: The analysis was cross-sectional rather than longitudinal within donors.

For this clonotype: The antigen remains unidentified.

Template switching, a step in the protocol, added a universal primer site, and cDNA carried unique molecular identifiers. TCRdb re-called the 5' RACE reads with MiXCR, one entry per CDR3 protein. Of roughly 750,000 distinct CDR3 sequences in the sample, 21% were seen once. Separately, the same data were catalogued under a study of T cells expressing NK-cell markers.

What was sequenced was PBMCs. This TCR came from a woman in her late teens or twenties in good health.

The chain's CDR3 is CASSLWTEDGYTF. DNA for the CDR3: TGTGCCAGCAGCTTGTGGACAGAGGATGGCTACACCTTC. The chain joins TRBV7-9 to TRBJ1-2, with D possibly matching TRBD1 (6 bases). The CDR3 loop spans 13 amino acids. Trimming left V 3 bases short and J 6 bases short, with 11 bases between. Germline V gene sequence: CDR1 SEHNR, CDR2 FQNEAQ (reference sequence). Variable domain in full (rest from reference TRBV7-9 and TRBJ1-2): DTGVSQNPRHKITKRGQNVTFRCDPISEHNRLYWYRQTLGQGPEFLTYFQNEAQLEKSRLLSDRFSAERPKGSFSTLEIQRTEQGDSAMYLCASSLWTEDGYTFGSGTRLTVV.